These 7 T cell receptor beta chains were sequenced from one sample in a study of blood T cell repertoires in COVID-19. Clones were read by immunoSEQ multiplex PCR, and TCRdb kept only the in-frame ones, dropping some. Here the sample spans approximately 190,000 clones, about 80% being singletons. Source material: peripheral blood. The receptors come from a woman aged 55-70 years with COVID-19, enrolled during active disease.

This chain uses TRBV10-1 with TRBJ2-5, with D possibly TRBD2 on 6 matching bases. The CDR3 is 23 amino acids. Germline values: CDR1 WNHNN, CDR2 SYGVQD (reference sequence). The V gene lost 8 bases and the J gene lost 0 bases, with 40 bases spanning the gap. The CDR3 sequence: CASLSIWRGKTPQKQSNQETQYF. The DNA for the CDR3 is TGCGCCAGCTTGTCGATTTGGAGGGGAAAAACACCCCAAAAACAAAGTAACCAAGAGACCCAGTACTTC.

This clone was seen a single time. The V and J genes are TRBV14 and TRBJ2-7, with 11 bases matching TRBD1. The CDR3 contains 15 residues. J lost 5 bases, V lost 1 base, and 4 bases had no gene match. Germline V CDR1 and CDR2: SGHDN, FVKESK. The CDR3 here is CASSQVGQGADEQYF. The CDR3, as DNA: TGTGCCAGCAGCCAAGTTGGACAGGGGGCTGACGAGCAGTACTTC.

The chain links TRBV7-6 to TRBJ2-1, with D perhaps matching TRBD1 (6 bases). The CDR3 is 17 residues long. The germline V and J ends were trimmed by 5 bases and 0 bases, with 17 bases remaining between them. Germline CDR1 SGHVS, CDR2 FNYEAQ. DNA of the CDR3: TGTGCCAGCAGCCAAAGCCCAGGGGACCCCTCCTACAATGAGCAGTTCTTC. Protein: CASSQSPGDPSYNEQFF.

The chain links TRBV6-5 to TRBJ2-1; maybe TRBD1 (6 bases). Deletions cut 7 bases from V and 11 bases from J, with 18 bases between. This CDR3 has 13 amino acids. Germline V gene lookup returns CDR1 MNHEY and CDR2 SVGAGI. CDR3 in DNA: TGTGCCAGCAACCTAGGGACAAAACTTCAGCAGTTCTTC. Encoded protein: CASNLGTKLQQFF.

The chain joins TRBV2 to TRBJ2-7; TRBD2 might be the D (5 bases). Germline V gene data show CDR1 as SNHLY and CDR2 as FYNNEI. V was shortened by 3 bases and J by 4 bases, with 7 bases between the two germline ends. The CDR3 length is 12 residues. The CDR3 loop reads CASSEWEYEQYF. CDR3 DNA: TGTGCCAGCAGTGAGTGGGAGTACGAGCAGTACTTC.

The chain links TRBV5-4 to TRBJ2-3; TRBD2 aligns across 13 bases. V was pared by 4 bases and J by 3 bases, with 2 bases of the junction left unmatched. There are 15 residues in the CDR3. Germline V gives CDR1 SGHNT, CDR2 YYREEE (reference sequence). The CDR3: CASSRTSGRTDTQYF. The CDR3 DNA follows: TGTGCCAGCAGCCGGACTAGCGGGAGAACAGATACGCAGTATTTT.

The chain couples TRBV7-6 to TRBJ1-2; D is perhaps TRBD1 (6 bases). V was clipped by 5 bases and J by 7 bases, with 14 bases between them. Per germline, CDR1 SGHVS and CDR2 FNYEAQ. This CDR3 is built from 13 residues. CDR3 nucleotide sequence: TGTGCCAGCAGCCCAGCAGGGGTAGGTGGCTACACCTTC. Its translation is CASSPAGVGGYTF.